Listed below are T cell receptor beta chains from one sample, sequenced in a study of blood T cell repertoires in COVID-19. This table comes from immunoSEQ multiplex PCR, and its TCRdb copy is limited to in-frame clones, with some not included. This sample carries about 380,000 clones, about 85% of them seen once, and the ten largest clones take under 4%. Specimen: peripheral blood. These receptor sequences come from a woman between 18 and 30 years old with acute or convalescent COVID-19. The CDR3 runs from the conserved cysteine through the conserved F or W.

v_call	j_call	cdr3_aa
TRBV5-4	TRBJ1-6	CASSPWDLNSPLHF
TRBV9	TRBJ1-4	CASSGQQGDEKLFF
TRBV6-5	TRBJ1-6	CASSPDSNNSPLHF
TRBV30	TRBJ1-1	CAWSLLGAGTEAFF
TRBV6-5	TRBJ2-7	CASSYPKREGLYEQYF
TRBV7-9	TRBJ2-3	CASRTSGGSDTQYF
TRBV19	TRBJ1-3	CASSTPGGYQGGNTIYF
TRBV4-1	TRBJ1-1	CASSQTFQGGTEAFF
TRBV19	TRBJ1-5	CASSYVGGSNQPQHF
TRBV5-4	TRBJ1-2	CASSSAVDRTYGYTF
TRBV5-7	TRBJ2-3	CASSLRGQRADTQYF
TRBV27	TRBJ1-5	CASSVSQGLNQPQHF
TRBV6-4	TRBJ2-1	CASSDVTEGEQFF
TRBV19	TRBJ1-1	CASSWTHRGRNTEAFF
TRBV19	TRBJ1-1	CASTLQGDTEAFF
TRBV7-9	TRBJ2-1	CASSFVTSGRAKVWNEQFF
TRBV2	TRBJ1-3	CASSYNSGNTIYF
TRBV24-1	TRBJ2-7	CATIHGDYEQYF
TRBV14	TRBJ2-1	CASSLAGGYNEQFF
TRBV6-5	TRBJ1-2	CASSYFLGRPDYGYTF
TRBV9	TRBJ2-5	CASSGTGFETQYF
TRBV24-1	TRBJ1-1	CATSDFGNTEAFF
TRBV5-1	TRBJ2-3	CASSLEGLVFLFLNGSDTQYF
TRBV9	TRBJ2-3	CASSPAGTPSTDTQYF
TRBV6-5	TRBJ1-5	CASSYSGGAGPQHF
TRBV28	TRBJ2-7	CASSLDMSAGEKYEQYF
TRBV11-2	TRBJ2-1	CASSLETSGEPLWNEQFF
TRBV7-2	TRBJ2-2	CASRRLVTGELFF
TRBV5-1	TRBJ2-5	CASRPTGTSGGAGETQYF
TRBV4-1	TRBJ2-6	CASSQAGGGTGANVLTF
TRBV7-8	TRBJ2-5	CASSIWTSGEQETQYF
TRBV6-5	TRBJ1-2	CASSYRVGGSRNGYTF
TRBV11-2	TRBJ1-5	CASSLVEDQPQHF
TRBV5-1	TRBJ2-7	CASSSPGGTYEQYF
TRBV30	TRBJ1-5	CAWSDRGNQPQHF
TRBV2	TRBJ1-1	CATGDRGRTEAFF
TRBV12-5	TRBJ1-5	CASGSRDSNQPQHF
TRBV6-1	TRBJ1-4	CASSEDLGYRDEKLFF
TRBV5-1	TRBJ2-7	CASSPGGPSEQYF
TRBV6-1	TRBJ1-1	CASSLSGATEAFF
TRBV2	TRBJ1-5	CASSPPGQMNQPQHF
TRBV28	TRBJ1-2	CASSLGHRQYGYTF
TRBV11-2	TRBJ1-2	CASSLQGNYGYTF
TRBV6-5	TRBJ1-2	CASGTDSGYTF
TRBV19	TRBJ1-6	CASSATTGARNSPLHF
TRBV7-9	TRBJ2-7	CASSTTSGEYEQYF
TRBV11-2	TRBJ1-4	CASSLDVTGEKLFF
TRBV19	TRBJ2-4	CASSDRKNIQYF
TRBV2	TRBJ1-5	CASRGDSALDPQHF
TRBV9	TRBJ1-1	CASSGQGAGTEAFF
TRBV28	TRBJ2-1	CASRSPGLDGEQFF
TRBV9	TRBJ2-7	CASSVAPSAQPYEQYF
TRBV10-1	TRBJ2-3	CATGRGSSTDTQYF
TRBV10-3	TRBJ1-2	CAISEPGQGPDPYGYTF
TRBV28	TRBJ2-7	CASSFQGAGGEQYF
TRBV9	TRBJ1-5	CASSVAASGNQPQHF
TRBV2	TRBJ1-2	CASSDRGGVTNNYGYTF
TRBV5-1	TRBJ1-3	CASSLLREPGNTIYF